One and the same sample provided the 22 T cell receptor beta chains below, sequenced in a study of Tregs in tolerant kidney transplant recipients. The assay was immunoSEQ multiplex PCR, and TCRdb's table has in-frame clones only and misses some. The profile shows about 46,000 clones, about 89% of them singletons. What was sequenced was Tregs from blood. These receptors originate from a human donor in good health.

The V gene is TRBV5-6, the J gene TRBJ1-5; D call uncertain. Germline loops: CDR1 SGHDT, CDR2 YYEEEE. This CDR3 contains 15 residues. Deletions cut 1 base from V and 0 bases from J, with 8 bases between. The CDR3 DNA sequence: TGTGCCAGCAGCTTGTACAGAATTAGCAATCAGCCCCAGCATTTT. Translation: CASSLYRISNQPQHF.

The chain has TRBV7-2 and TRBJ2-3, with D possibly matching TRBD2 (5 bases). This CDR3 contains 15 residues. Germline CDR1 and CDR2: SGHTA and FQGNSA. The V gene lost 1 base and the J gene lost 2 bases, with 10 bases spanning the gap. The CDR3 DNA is TGTGCCAGCAGCTTAGTTTCCGGACTCACAGATACGCAGTATTTT. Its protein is CASSLVSGLTDTQYF.

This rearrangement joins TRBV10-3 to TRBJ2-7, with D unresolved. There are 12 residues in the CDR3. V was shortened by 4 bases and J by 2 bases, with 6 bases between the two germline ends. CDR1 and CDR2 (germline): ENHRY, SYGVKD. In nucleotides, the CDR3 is TGTGCCATCAGTGCCGATGCCTACGAGCAGTACTTC. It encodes CAISADAYEQYF.

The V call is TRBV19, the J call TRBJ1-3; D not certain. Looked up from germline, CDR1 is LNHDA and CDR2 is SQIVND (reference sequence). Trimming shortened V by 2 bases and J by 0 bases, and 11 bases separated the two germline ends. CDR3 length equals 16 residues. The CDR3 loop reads CASSITLHISGNTIYF. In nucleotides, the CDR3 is TGTGCCAGTAGTATAACCCTCCACATCTCTGGAAACACCATATATTTT.

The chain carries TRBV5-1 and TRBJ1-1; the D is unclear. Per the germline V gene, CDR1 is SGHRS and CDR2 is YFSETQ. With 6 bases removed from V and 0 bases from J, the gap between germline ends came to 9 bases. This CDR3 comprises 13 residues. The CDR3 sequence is CASTPAMNTEAFF. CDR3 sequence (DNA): TGCGCCAGCACTCCAGCAATGAACACTGAAGCTTTCTTT. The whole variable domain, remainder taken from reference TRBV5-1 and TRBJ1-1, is KAGVTQTPRYLIKTRGQQVTLSCSPISGHRSVSWYQQTPGQGLQFLFEYFSETQRNKGNFPGRFSGRQFSNSRSEMNVSTLELGDSALYLCASTPAMNTEAFFGQGTRLTVV.

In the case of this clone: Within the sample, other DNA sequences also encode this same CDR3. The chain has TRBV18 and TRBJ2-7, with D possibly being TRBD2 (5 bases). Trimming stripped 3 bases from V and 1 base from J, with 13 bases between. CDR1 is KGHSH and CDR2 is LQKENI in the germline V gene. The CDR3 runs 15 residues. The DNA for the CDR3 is TGTGCCAGCTCACCGACGGGGTTAAGATCCTACGAGCAGTACTTC. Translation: CASSPTGLRSYEQYF.

The CDR3 protein is CASSLYPGLAGLSEQFF. CDR3 coding DNA: TGTGCCAGCAGCTTATACCCCGGGCTAGCGGGATTGAGTGAGCAGTTCTTC. The rearrangement joins TRBV11-1 to TRBJ2-1; TRBD2 aligns across 9 bases. Germline-derived CDR1 and CDR2 are SGHAT and FQDESV (reference sequence). This CDR3 region has 17 residues. The trim removed 2 bases at V and 9 bases at J, leaving 14 bases unmatched. The full variable domain, in which reference TRBV11-1 and TRBJ2-1 provide the parts outside the CDR3, is EAEVAQSPRYKITEKSQAVAFWCDPISGHATLYWYRQILGQGPELLVQFQDESVVDDSQLPKDRFSAERLKGVDSTLKIQPAELGDSAMYLCASSLYPGLAGLSEQFFGPGTRLTVL.

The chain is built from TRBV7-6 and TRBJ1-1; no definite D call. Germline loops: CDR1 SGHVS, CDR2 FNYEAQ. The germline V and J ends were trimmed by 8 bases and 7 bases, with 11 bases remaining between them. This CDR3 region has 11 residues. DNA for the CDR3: TGTGCCAGCCGCAAAGGAGATGAAGCTTTCTTT. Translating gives CASRKGDEAFF.

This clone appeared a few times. DNA for the CDR3: TGTGCCAGCAGCTTAGTCTCTTACAGGGATCCGCCGGGCTACACCTTC. Translation gives CASSLVSYRDPPGYTF. V and J are TRBV7-2 and TRBJ1-2; D perhaps matches TRBD1 (6 bases). Trimming removed 1 base from V and 8 bases from J, with 20 bases in between. Germline CDR1 and CDR2: SGHTA and FQGNSA. There are 16 residues in the CDR3.

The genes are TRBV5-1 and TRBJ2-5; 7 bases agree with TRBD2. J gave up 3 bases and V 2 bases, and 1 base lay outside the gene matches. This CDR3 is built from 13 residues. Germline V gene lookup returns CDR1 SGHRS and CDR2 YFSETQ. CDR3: CASSFGTKETQYF. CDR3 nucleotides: TGCGCCAGCAGCTTCGGGACTAAAGAGACCCAGTACTTC. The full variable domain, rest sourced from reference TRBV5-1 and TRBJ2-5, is KAGVTQTPRYLIKTRGQQVTLSCSPISGHRSVSWYQQTPGQGLQFLFEYFSETQRNKGNFPGRFSGRQFSNSRSEMNVSTLELGDSALYLCASSFGTKETQYFGPGTRLLVL.

CDR3 in DNA: TGTGCCAGCTCACTGGGACAGACAGGGGCCCTTTCCGGTGAGCAGTTCTTC. Its protein product is CASSLGQTGALSGEQFF. The chain couples TRBV18 to TRBJ2-1, with 8 bases aligning to TRBD1. CDR1 and CDR2 (germline): KGHSH, LQKENI. The trim removed 4 bases at V and 9 bases at J, leaving 17 bases unmatched. There are 17 residues in the CDR3.

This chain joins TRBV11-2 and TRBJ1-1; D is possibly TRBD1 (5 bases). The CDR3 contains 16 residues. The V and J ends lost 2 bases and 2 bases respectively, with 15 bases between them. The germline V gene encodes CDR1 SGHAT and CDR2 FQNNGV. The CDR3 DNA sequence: TGTGCCAGCAGCTTAAGATGGGGAGACAGCAACACTGAAGCTTTCTTT. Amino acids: CASSLRWGDSNTEAFF.

The CDR3 DNA follows: TGTGCCAGCAGCCGAACAGATACGCAGTATTTT. This sequence encodes CASSRTDTQYF. This chain uses TRBV11-2 with TRBJ2-3; no reliable D call. Germline V gives CDR1 SGHAT, CDR2 FQNNGV. CDR3 length: 11 residues. Trimming removed 5 bases at V and 3 bases at J, with 3 bases between. Based on the CDR3 plus reference TRBV11-2 and TRBJ2-3, the full variable domain is EAGVAQSPRYKIIEKRQSVAFWCNPISGHATLYWYQQILGQGPKLLIQFQNNGVVDDSQLPKDRFSAERLKGVDSTLKIQPAKLEDSAVYLCASSRTDTQYFGPGTRLTVL.

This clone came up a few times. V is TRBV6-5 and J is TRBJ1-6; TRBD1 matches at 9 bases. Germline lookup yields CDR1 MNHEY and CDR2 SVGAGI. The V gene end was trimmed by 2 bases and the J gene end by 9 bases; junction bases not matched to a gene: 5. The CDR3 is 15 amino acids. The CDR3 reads CASSYVGQGGSPLHF. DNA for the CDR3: TGTGCCAGCAGTTACGTGGGACAGGGCGGTTCACCCCTCCACTTT.

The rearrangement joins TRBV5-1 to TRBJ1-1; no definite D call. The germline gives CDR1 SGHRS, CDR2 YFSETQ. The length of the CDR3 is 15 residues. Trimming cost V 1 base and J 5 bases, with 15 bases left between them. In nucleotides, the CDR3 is TGCGCCAGCAGCTTGTTAGGTAGGGATTCGACTGAAGCTTTCTTT. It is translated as CASSLLGRDSTEAFF.

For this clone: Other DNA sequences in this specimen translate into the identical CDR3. The DNA of the CDR3 is TGTGCCAGCAGTTACTCGGGGGGTGGCACTGAAGCTTTCTTT. Translation: CASSYSGGGTEAFF. The V call is TRBV6-5, the J call TRBJ1-1; tentatively, D is TRBD1 (5 bases). Germline V lookup: CDR1 MNHEY, CDR2 SVGAGI. CDR3 length: 14 amino acids. V was cut by 0 bases and J by 4 bases, with 9 bases left in between.

The CDR3 DNA reads as TGTGCCAGCTCACTACAGGGGGGGAACACTGAAGCTTTCTTT. Amino acids: CASSLQGGNTEAFF. The chain joins TRBV18 to TRBJ1-1; 8 bases map to TRBD1. The trim removed 4 bases at V and 1 base at J, leaving 2 bases unmatched. Germline loops: CDR1 KGHSH, CDR2 LQKENI. CDR3 length equals 14 residues.

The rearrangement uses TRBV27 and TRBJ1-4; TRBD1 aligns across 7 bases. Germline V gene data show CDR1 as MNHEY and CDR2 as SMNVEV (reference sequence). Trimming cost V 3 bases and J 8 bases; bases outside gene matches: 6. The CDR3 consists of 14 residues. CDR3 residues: CASSFGRGREKLFF. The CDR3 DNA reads TGTGCCAGCAGTTTTGGCAGGGGGAGGGAAAAACTGTTTTTT.

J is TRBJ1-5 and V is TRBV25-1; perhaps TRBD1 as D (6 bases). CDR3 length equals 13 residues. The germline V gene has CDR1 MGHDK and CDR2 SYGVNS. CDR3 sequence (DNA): TGTCCCAACAGGACAGTGCTCTATCAGCCCCAGCATTTT. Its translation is CPNRTVLYQPQHF.

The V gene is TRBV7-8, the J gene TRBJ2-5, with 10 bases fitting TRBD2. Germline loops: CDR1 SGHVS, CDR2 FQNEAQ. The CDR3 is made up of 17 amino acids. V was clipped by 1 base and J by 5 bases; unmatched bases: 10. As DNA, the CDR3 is TGTGCCAGCAGCTTAGTCGCTAGCGGGGGTGGATGGGAGACCCAGTACTTC. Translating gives CASSLVASGGGWETQYF.

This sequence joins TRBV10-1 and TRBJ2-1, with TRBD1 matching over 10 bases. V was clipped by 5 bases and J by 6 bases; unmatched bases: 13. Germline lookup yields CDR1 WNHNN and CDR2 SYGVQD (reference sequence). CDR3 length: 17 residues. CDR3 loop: CASSNRDRGLSVNEQFF. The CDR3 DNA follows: TGCGCCAGCAGTAACCGGGACAGGGGTCTCTCCGTCAATGAGCAGTTCTTC.

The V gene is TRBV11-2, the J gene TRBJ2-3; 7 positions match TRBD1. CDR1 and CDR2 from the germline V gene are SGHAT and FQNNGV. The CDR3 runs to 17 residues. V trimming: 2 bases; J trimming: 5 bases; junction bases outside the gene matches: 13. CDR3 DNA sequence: TGTGCCAGCAGCTTACGGTCCACAGGGGTCGAACTAGATACGCAGTATTTT. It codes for CASSLRSTGVELDTQYF.